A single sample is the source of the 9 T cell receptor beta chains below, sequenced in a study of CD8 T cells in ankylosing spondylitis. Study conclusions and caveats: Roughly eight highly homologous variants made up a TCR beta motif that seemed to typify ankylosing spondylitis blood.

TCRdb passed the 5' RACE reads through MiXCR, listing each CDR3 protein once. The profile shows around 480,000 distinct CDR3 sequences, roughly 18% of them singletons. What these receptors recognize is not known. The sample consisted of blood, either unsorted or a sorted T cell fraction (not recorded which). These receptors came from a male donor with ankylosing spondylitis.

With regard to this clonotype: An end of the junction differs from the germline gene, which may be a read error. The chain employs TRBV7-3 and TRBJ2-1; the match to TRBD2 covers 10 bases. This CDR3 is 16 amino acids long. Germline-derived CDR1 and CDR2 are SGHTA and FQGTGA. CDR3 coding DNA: TGTGCTAGCAGCAGAGCGGGGGGGAGCTCCTACAATGAGCAGTTCTTC. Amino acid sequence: CASSRAGGSSYNEQFF.

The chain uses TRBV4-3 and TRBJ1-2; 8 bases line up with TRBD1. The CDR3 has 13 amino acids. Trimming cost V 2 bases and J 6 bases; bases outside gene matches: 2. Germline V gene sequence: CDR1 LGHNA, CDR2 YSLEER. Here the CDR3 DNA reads TGCGCCAGCAGCCAACGGACAGGGAATGGCTACACCTTC. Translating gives CASSQRTGNGYTF.

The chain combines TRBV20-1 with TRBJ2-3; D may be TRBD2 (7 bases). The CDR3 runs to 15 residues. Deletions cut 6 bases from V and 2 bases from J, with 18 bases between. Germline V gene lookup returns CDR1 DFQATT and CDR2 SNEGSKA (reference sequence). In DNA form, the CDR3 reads TGCAGTGCCTTGGGGGGGCGAGGTATCACAGATACGCAGTATTTT. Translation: CSALGGRGITDTQYF.

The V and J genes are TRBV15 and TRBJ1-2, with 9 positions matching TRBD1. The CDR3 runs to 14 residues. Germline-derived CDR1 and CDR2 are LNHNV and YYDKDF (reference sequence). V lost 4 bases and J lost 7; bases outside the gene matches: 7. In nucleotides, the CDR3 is TGTGCCACCAGCAAGATCGACAGGGGGGTTGGCTACACCTTC. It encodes CATSKIDRGVGYTF.

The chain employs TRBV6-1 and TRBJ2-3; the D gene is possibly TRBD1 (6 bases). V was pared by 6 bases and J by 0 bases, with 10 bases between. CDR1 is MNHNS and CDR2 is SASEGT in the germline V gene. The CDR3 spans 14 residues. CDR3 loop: CASRTGFSTDTQYF. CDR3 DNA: TGTGCCAGCAGGACAGGTTTTAGCACAGATACGCAGTATTTT.

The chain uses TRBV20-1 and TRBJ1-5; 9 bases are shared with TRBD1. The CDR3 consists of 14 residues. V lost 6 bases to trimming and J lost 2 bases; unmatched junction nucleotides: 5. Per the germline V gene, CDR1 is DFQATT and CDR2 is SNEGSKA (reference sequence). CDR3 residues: CSAMTGGGNQPQHF. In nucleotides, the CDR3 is TGCAGTGCCATGACAGGGGGAGGCAATCAGCCCCAGCATTTT.

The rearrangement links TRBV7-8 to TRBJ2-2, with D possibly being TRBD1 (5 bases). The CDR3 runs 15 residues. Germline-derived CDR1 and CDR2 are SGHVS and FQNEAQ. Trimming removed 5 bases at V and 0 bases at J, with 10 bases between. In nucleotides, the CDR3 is TGTGCCAGCAGCCCAGACAGCCCGAACACCGGGGAGCTGTTTTTT. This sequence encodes CASSPDSPNTGELFF.

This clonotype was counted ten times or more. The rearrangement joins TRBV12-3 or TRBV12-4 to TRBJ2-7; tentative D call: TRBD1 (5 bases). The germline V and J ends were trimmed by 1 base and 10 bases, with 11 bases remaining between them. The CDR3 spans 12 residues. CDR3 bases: TGTGCCAGCAGTTTAGTATCAGGGCTTCAGTACTTC. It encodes CASSLVSGLQYF.

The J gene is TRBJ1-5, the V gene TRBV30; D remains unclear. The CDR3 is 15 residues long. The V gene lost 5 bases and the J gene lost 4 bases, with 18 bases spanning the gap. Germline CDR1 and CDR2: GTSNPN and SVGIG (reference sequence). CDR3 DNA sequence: TGTGCCTGGTCCGAAATCAGCCTCTCGAATCAGCCCCAGCATTTT. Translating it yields CAWSEISLSNQPQHF.